The next 27 T cell receptor beta chains were all read from a single sample in a study of T-cell reconstitution after alpha-beta-depleted transplantation in children. The TCRbeta library incorporated unique molecular identifiers. TCRdb analysed the PCR reads with MiXCR anew, one entry per CDR3 protein. The sample lists approximately 420,000 distinct CDR3 sequences; 9.5% to 13% were seen once. This specimen consisted of PBMCs from the stem cell graft donor, obtained from the stem cell graft. These receptors came from a human donor who donated a stem cell graft to a child with acute myeloid leukemia.

This clonotype was detected a few times. The V call is TRBV10-3, the J call TRBJ2-6; D gene uncertain. This CDR3 has 20 residues. The V gene's germline CDR1 is ENHRY and CDR2 SYGVKD. V lost 3 bases and J lost 0, with 21 bases in between. The CDR3 sequence: CAISDQAGASDSSGANVLTF. The CDR3 DNA follows: TGTGCCATCAGTGATCAAGCTGGAGCCAGCGACTCCTCTGGGGCCAACGTCCTGACTTTC.

The chain's CDR3 is CASSNSGGAVDTQYF. In DNA, the CDR3 is TGTGCCAGCAGCAATAGCGGGGGGGCCGTAGATACGCAGTATTTT. The gene calls are TRBV6-4 and TRBJ2-3; TRBD2 agrees at 11 bases. CDR3 length equals 15 residues. V gave up 6 bases and J gave up 5 bases; unmatched junction bases: 7. Germline V gives CDR1 MRHNA, CDR2 SNTAGT.

This clonotype was seen ten or more times. This rearrangement joins TRBV6-2 or TRBV6-3 to TRBJ2-7; 10 bases match TRBD2. CDR1 is MNHEY and CDR2 is SVGEGT in the germline V gene. The CDR3 runs 14 residues. V trimming: 8 bases; J trimming: 4 bases; junction bases outside the gene matches: 8. The CDR3 region is CASFSGRARYEQYF. CDR3 nucleotides: TGTGCCAGCTTCAGCGGGAGGGCCCGATACGAGCAGTACTTC.

The genes are TRBV29-1 and TRBJ2-1; TRBD1 matches at 9 bases. The CDR3 spans 13 residues. The germline gives CDR1 SQVTM, CDR2 ANQGSEA. V gave up 6 bases and J gave up 9 bases; unmatched junction bases: 9. CDR3 sequence reads: CSVNRGLGGEQFF. The CDR3 region has the DNA TGCAGCGTCAACAGGGGGCTTGGTGGTGAGCAGTTCTTC.

The chain is built from TRBV7-2 and TRBJ1-6; no firm D call. This CDR3 region has 13 residues. Per germline, CDR1 SGHTA and CDR2 FQGNSA. V lost 2 bases and J 2 bases, leaving 1 base between the germline ends. The CDR3 reads CASSLTYNSPLHF. In DNA, the CDR3 is TGTGCCAGCAGCTTAACCTATAATTCACCCCTCCACTTT.

The J gene is TRBJ2-5, the V gene TRBV7-3; D gene uncertain. Trimming removed 2 bases at V and 4 bases at J, with 11 bases between. The V gene's germline CDR1 is SGHTA and CDR2 FQGTGA. This CDR3 is 14 amino acids long. CDR3 sequence reads: CASSLFGSRETQYF. The CDR3 region has the DNA TGTGCCAGCAGCTTATTTGGGTCCCGAGAGACCCAGTACTTC.

This clonotype was counted only a few times. The CDR3 region is CSPFLAGSHNEQFF. The CDR3 DNA reads TGCAGTCCCTTTCTCGCGGGGAGCCACAATGAGCAGTTCTTC. V usage is TRBV20-1 and J usage is TRBJ2-1, with a possible D match to TRBD2 (6 bases). The V end was cut by 8 bases, the J end by 5 bases, with 19 bases between. The length of the CDR3 is 14 residues. Per the germline V gene, CDR1 is DFQATT and CDR2 is SNEGSKA (reference sequence).

This clonotype was picked up a small number of times. The genes are TRBV20-1 and TRBJ2-4; D remains unclear. The CDR3 contains 13 residues. The germline CDR1 and CDR2 sequences are DFQATT and SNEGSKA (reference sequence). The ends were cut back, 1 base at V and 0 bases at J, with 4 bases in the middle. The DNA of the CDR3 is TGCAGTGCTAGAGGTGTAGCCAAAAACATTCAGTACTTC. This gives the protein CSARGVAKNIQYF.

This clonotype was counted ten times or more. The J gene is TRBJ2-2, the V gene TRBV6-2 or TRBV6-3, with 10 bases matching TRBD2. The CDR3 runs to 14 residues. J was trimmed by 6 bases and V by 4 bases; bases with no gene match: 2. Germline CDR1 and CDR2: MNHEY and SVGEGT. This CDR3 is CASSLGLASGELFF. CDR3 in DNA: TGTGCCAGCAGTTTGGGACTAGCGTCCGGGGAGCTGTTTTTT.

This clonotype was seen a handful of times. The rearrangement links TRBV7-8 to TRBJ1-2; 9 bases are a match to TRBD1. The V gene end was trimmed by 2 bases and the J gene end by 8 bases; junction bases not matched to a gene: 0. The germline CDR1 and CDR2 sequences are SGHVS and FQNEAQ. The CDR3 contains 12 residues. The CDR3: CASSLTGGGYTF. For the CDR3, the DNA is TGTGCCAGCAGCTTAACAGGGGGCGGCTACACCTTC.

The chain has TRBV28 and TRBJ2-5, with unresolved D. V gave up 6 bases and J gave up 5 bases, with 16 bases separating them. The germline CDR1 and CDR2 sequences are MDHEN and SYDVKM. CDR3 size: 14 residues. CDR3 protein: CASRVRGRTETQYF. The CDR3, as DNA: TGTGCCAGCAGGGTTCGAGGACGGACGGAGACCCAGTACTTC.

As for this clonotype: A much more abundant neighbour one base away suggests this may be a read error. The chain is built from TRBV20-1 and TRBJ1-1; D gene unclear. CDR3 size: 13 residues. Looked up from germline, CDR1 is DFQATT and CDR2 is SNEGSKA (reference sequence). The V and J ends lost 3 bases and 7 bases respectively, with 15 bases between them. CDR3 nucleotide sequence: TGCAGTGCTAGTGCATACAAGGCTGTTGAAGCTTTCTTT. Its translation: CSASAYKAVEAFF.

CDR3 residues: CASRPRGVRQPQHF. CDR3 nucleotide sequence: TGTGCCAGCAGGCCAAGAGGGGTTCGACAGCCCCAGCATTTT. The rearrangement uses TRBV6-2 or TRBV6-3 and TRBJ1-5; possible D gene TRBD1, 5 bases. V was trimmed by 6 bases and J by 7 bases, leaving 16 bases between them. The CDR3 runs to 14 residues. CDR1 is MNHEY, CDR2 SVGEGT, per germline.

The V call is TRBV7-8, the J call TRBJ2-7; 9 bases fit TRBD1. Trimming at V came to 2 bases and at J to 6 bases, leaving 2 bases not matched to a gene. Germline lookup yields CDR1 SGHVS and CDR2 FQNEAQ. This CDR3 contains 13 residues. The CDR3 sequence is CASSLTDRGEQYV. The CDR3 DNA sequence: TGTGCCAGCAGCTTAACGGACAGGGGCGAGCAGTACGTC.

This clonotype showed up just a few times. The rearrangement joins TRBV9 to TRBJ2-2, with D hard to call. Germline values: CDR1 SGDLS, CDR2 YYNGEE. The CDR3 is made up of 15 amino acids. Between the trimmed V and J ends, which lost 4 bases and 0 bases, there was a span of 10 bases. CDR3 sequence (DNA): TGTGCCAGCAGCCCCCGGGCCCCGAACACCGGGGAGCTGTTTTTT. This codes for CASSPRAPNTGELFF.

CDR3 in DNA: TGCAGTGCAATGGACCACAATGAGCAGTTCTTC. It encodes CSAMDHNEQFF. This chain connects TRBV20-1 to TRBJ2-1; no definite D call. The CDR3 runs 11 residues. Germline CDR1 DFQATT, CDR2 SNEGSKA (reference sequence). Trimming cost V 6 bases and J 5 bases, with 8 bases left between them.

This chain uses TRBV12-3 or TRBV12-4 with TRBJ2-7; D is unclear. This CDR3 is built from 12 residues. V lost 6 bases to trimming and J lost 5 bases, with 11 bases between them. The DNA of the CDR3 is TGTGCCAGCAGCCCCGGCCGGAACGAGCAGTACTTC. Its translation: CASSPGRNEQYF.

J is TRBJ1-3 and V is TRBV30, with D hard to call. Trimming took 1 base from V and 0 from J, leaving 10 bases between them. Germline lookup yields CDR1 GTSNPN and CDR2 SVGIG (reference sequence). The CDR3 is made up of 15 amino acids. CDR3 loop: CAWSGFLHSGNTIYF. The CDR3 bases are TGTGCCTGGAGTGGTTTTCTCCACTCTGGAAACACCATATATTTT.

This clonotype was picked up a small number of times. The gene calls are TRBV7-6 and TRBJ2-6; 7 nucleotides align to TRBD1. The CDR3 sequence is 17 residues long. Trimming cost V 0 bases and J 2 bases; bases outside gene matches: 4. Germline lookup yields CDR1 SGHVS and CDR2 FNYEAQ. The CDR3 here is CASSLAPQGAGANVLTF. DNA of the CDR3: TGTGCCAGCAGCTTAGCGCCTCAGGGGGCTGGGGCCAACGTCCTGACTTTC.

This clonotype was seen more than once but under ten times. The V and J genes are TRBV24-1 and TRBJ1-5, with TRBD1 as a possible D gene (5 bases). This CDR3 has 17 amino acids. The V end was cut by 1 base, the J end by 4 bases, with 16 bases between. Germline CDR1 reads KGHDR; CDR2 reads SFDVKD. The CDR3 sequence is CATSDFQGSRSNQPQHF. The CDR3 DNA sequence: TGTGCCACCAGTGATTTTCAGGGAAGCCGGAGTAATCAGCCCCAGCATTTT.

This clonotype was observed at least ten times. The chain is built from TRBV5-5 and TRBJ2-7, with 9 positions matching TRBD1. CDR1 and CDR2 (germline): SGHKS, YYEKEE (reference sequence). Trimming took 4 bases from V and 6 from J; bases not matched to a gene: 11. The CDR3 spans 15 residues. DNA for the CDR3: TGTGCCAGCAGCAACCCCGGGACAGGGAAAAGCGAGCAGTACGTC. As protein: CASSNPGTGKSEQYV.

This clonotype was observed a few times. V usage is TRBV4-1 and J usage is TRBJ2-6; D is uncertain. This CDR3 region has 14 residues. Trimming cost V 5 bases and J 0 bases, with 5 bases left between them. Looked up from germline, CDR1 is MGHRA and CDR2 is YSYEKL. The CDR3 sequence: CASSSNSGANVLTF. DNA of the CDR3: TGCGCCAGCAGCTCAAACTCTGGGGCCAACGTCCTGACTTTC.

This clonotype was seen more than once but under ten times. This chain uses TRBV12-3 or TRBV12-4 with TRBJ2-3, with D hard to call. The V and J ends lost 4 bases and 0 bases respectively, with 14 bases between them. The CDR3 sequence is 16 residues long. CDR3 residues: CASSSPLAASTDTQYF. CDR3 nucleotide sequence: TGTGCCAGCAGTTCCCCGCTCGCAGCTAGCACAGATACGCAGTATTTT.

The chain couples TRBV20-1 to TRBJ2-3; D is undetermined. V was shortened by 3 bases and J by 4 bases, with 11 bases between the two germline ends. This CDR3 has 13 residues. CDR1 is DFQATT and CDR2 is SNEGSKA in the germline V gene (reference sequence). The CDR3 region is CSARSRNADTQYF. In nucleotides, the CDR3 is TGCAGTGCTAGGAGTAGGAACGCAGATACGCAGTATTTT.

This clonotype was seen a few times. This chain connects TRBV5-1 to TRBJ2-7; 10 nucleotides match TRBD2. V lost 5 bases, J lost 3 bases, and 8 bases stayed unmatched. This CDR3 spans 15 amino acids. Germline CDR1 and CDR2: SGHRS and YFSETQ. The CDR3 DNA reads as TGCGCCAGCAGTCAAAGGGCTAGCGGGAGCTACGAGCAGTACTTC. Its translation: CASSQRASGSYEQYF.

This clonotype was counted a few times. This chain uses TRBV20-1 with TRBJ2-2; possible D gene TRBD2, 6 bases. Germline CDR1 is DFQATT and CDR2 is SNEGSKA (reference sequence). Trimming took 0 bases from V and 4 from J, leaving 12 bases between them. This CDR3 region has 15 residues. The CDR3 DNA reads TGCAGTGCTAGAGATGGGGACTCGCTCACCGGGGAGCTGTTTTTT. This encodes CSARDGDSLTGELFF.

This clonotype was observed a handful of times. The chain joins TRBV12-3 or TRBV12-4 to TRBJ2-1; a possible D gene is TRBD2 (5 bases). V shed 6 bases and J shed 2 bases, with 11 bases lying between them. CDR3 length: 14 residues. The CDR3 bases are TGTGCCAGCAGAAAAATACTAGCCTACAATGAGCAGTTCTTC. It translates to CASRKILAYNEQFF.